The 32 T cell receptor beta chains below all came from one sample that was sequenced in a study of blood T cells in healthy people across ages. Sample-barcoded 5' priming and a J-beta primer mix drove a second PCR of roughly 7 to 11 cycles. TCRdb passed the 5' RACE reads through MiXCR, listing each CDR3 protein once. The sample includes 700,000 or so distinct CDR3 sequences, 22% seen only once; the top ten take around a fifth. The sample was blood. The source is a man aged 70-80 years in good health.

The J gene is TRBJ1-4, the V gene TRBV7-2; TRBD1 aligns across 9 bases. The J segment lost 2 bases and the V segment lost 4 bases, leaving 5 bases of the junction unmatched. CDR1 is SGHTA, CDR2 FQGNSA, per germline. The CDR3 has 16 residues. The CDR3 nucleotides read TGTGCCAGCAGCTCCGGGACAGGGCGCACTAATGAAAAACTGTTTTTT. Translated, it gives CASSSGTGRTNEKLFF.

The chain uses TRBV7-9 and TRBJ2-1; 9 nucleotides agree with TRBD1. The CDR3 is 16 residues long. J gave up 3 bases and V 5 bases, and 8 bases lay outside the gene matches. In germline, CDR1 is SEHNR, CDR2 FQNEAQ (reference sequence). The CDR3 DNA reads as TGTGCCAGCAGCGCGCAGCGGACAGGGGTCTACAATGAGCAGTTCTTC. Translated, it gives CASSAQRTGVYNEQFF.

V usage is TRBV29-1 and J usage is TRBJ1-2, with D tentatively TRBD1 (5 bases). This CDR3 is 13 amino acids long. Germline lookup yields CDR1 SQVTM and CDR2 ANQGSEA. The V end lost 4 bases, the J end lost 1 base, and 10 bases lay between the germline ends. Here the CDR3 reads CSVVGGDNYGYTF. CDR3 nucleotide sequence: TGCAGCGTTGTTGGGGGGGATAACTATGGCTACACCTTC.

This clonotype was picked up a small number of times. V and J are TRBV12-3 or TRBV12-4 and TRBJ2-1; 13 positions agree with TRBD2. The J call could be wrong; TRBJ2-5 is a better fit for the DNA end. The CDR3 has 18 amino acids. The CDR3 nucleotides are TGTGCCAGCAGTCCCCCGGGACTAGCGGGGCCACGAAAAGAGACCCAGTACTTC. Translation gives CASSPPGLAGPRKETQYF.

The chain is built from TRBV9 and TRBJ1-4; D is undetermined. There are 15 residues in the CDR3. Germline CDR1 and CDR2: SGDLS and YYNGEE. The germline V and J ends were trimmed by 1 base and 0 bases, with 7 bases remaining between them. The CDR3 here is CASSVTSATNEKLFF. CDR3 sequence (DNA): TGTGCCAGCAGCGTAACTTCGGCAACTAATGAAAAACTGTTTTTT. Looking up the rest from reference TRBV9 and TRBJ1-4 gives the full variable domain: DSGVTQTPKHLITATGQRVTLRCSPRSGDLSVYWYQQSLDQGLQFLIQYYNGEERAKGNILERFSAQQFPDLHSELNLSSLELGDSALYFCASSVTSATNEKLFFGSGTQLSVL.

The V gene is TRBV2, the J gene TRBJ2-1; the match to TRBD1 covers 7 bases. J was trimmed by 10 bases and V by 7 bases; bases with no gene match: 10. CDR3 size: 13 residues. Per the germline V gene, CDR1 is SNHLY and CDR2 is FYNNEI. The CDR3 nucleotides read TGTGCCAGCAAAGTTGAGGGGGCAGGGGAGCAGTTCTTC. Its translation: CASKVEGAGEQFF.

V usage is TRBV6-5 and J usage is TRBJ1-1; D is unresolved. V was pared by 0 bases and J by 0 bases, with 11 bases between. The CDR3 covers 16 residues. Germline assignment: CDR1 MNHEY and CDR2 SVGAGI. CDR3 region: CASSYSSGLVNTEAFF. The CDR3 DNA follows: TGTGCCAGCAGTTACTCGAGCGGGCTTGTGAACACTGAAGCTTTCTTT.

This clonotype was counted a few times. The chain uses TRBV7-2 and TRBJ2-7; D uncertain. Trimming removed 5 bases at V and 3 bases at J, with 11 bases between. Germline V gene sequence: CDR1 SGHTA, CDR2 FQGNSA. The CDR3 is 13 amino acids. The CDR3 DNA reads as TGTGCCAGCAGCCCCGGAGCTAACTACGAGCAGTACGTC. It yields the protein CASSPGANYEQYV.

The V call is TRBV5-1, the J call TRBJ1-1, with D tentatively TRBD1 (6 bases). Germline V CDR1 and CDR2: SGHRS, YFSETQ. The CDR3 has 13 residues. V was clipped by 2 bases and J by 8 bases, with 13 bases between them. This CDR3 is CASSFGTGFEAFF. Here the CDR3 DNA reads TGCGCCAGCAGCTTTGGTACAGGGTTCGAAGCTTTCTTT.

This clonotype appeared a few times. V is TRBV12-3 or TRBV12-4 and J is TRBJ2-1; 12 bases are shared with TRBD2. V was clipped by 6 bases and J by 3 bases; unmatched bases: 3. The CDR3 extends over 15 amino acids. The chain's CDR3 is CASRRTSGDYNEQFF. The CDR3 region has the DNA TGTGCCAGCAGACGGACTAGCGGGGACTACAATGAGCAGTTCTTC.

V usage is TRBV12-3 or TRBV12-4 and J usage is TRBJ1-1, with a tentative D call TRBD1 (5 bases). This CDR3 region has 13 residues. V lost 5 bases and J lost 4, with 11 bases in between. In DNA form, the CDR3 reads TGTGCCAGCAGTGTAGGCAGGGTCACTGAAGCTTTCTTT. Translated: CASSVGRVTEAFF.

The sample holds a few counts of this clonotype. The CDR3 DNA reads TGTGCCAGCATGCCTAGCGGGAGCTCCTACAATGAGCAGTTCTTC. Residues: CASMPSGSSYNEQFF. The chain recombines TRBV5-5 with TRBJ2-1, with 10 bases aligning to TRBD2. The V and J ends lost 6 bases and 0 bases, in that order; junction bases with no gene match: 3. The CDR3 has 15 residues. CDR1 and CDR2 from the germline V gene are SGHKS and YYEKEE (reference sequence). Together with reference TRBV5-5 and TRBJ2-1, the CDR3 gives the full variable domain: DAGVTQSPTHLIKTRGQQVTLRCSPISGHKSVSWYQQVLGQGPQFIFQYYEKEERGRGNFPDRFSARQFPNYSSELNVNALLLGDSALYLCASMPSGSSYNEQFFGPGTRLTVL.

In this sample, this clonotype turned up many times. The chain has TRBV7-3 and TRBJ2-1, with 11 bases fitting TRBD2. Germline trimming cut 5 bases from V and 6 bases from J; bases unmatched to any gene: 3. Germline lookup yields CDR1 SGHTA and CDR2 FQGTGA. There are 14 residues in the CDR3. CDR3 sequence: CASSLTSGGNEQFF. The CDR3 DNA reads TGTGCCAGCAGCCTCACTAGCGGGGGCAATGAGCAGTTCTTC.

This clonotype has a count of ten or more. The gene calls are TRBV5-1 and TRBJ1-4; no definite D call. Germline CDR1 SGHRS, CDR2 YFSETQ. The CDR3 is 16 residues long. V was clipped by 4 bases and J by 0 bases, with 13 bases between them. The CDR3, as DNA: TGCGCCAGCAGCAGGTCAGGAGAACCAACTAATGAAAAACTGTTTTTT. This translates into CASSRSGEPTNEKLFF.

This chain links TRBV24-1 with TRBJ1-5; tentatively, D is TRBD1 (5 bases). V dropped 5 bases and J dropped 6 bases, with 10 bases sitting between them. This CDR3 has 13 residues. CDR1 and CDR2 from the germline V gene are KGHDR and SFDVKD. The CDR3 DNA is TGTGCCACCAGTGTGGGGGGGACTCAGCCCCAGCATTTT. Translated, it gives CATSVGGTQPQHF.

There are a few counts of this clonotype. The rearrangement uses TRBV3-1 and TRBJ2-2, with TRBD1 matching over 7 bases. Germline V gives CDR1 LGHDT, CDR2 YNNKEL (reference sequence). The CDR3 has 12 residues. Trimming at V came to 2 bases and at J to 10 bases, leaving 1 base not matched to a gene. The CDR3, as DNA: TGTGCCAGCAGCCAAACAGGGGAGGAGCTGTTTTTT. The encoded protein is CASSQTGEELFF.

This clonotype occurred a few times. V usage is TRBV19 and J usage is TRBJ2-3; D is unclear. Germline V CDR1 and CDR2: LNHDA, SQIVND (reference sequence). Trimming stripped 6 bases from V and 0 bases from J, with 7 bases between. The CDR3 extends over 13 amino acids. CDR3: CASSFDSTDTQYF. In DNA, the CDR3 is TGTGCCAGTAGCTTCGACAGCACAGATACGCAGTATTTT.

In its sample, this clonotype was seen a few times. V usage is TRBV10-3 and J usage is TRBJ2-7; possibly TRBD1 for D (6 bases). The germline V and J ends were trimmed by 4 bases and 6 bases, with 16 bases remaining between them. This CDR3 comprises 14 residues. Germline CDR1 is ENHRY and CDR2 is SYGVKD. CDR3 DNA: TGTGCCATCAGTGTTTCACAGGGAGAAACCGAGCAGTACGTC. This translates into CAISVSQGETEQYV.

This clonotype has just a few counts. J is TRBJ1-5 and V is TRBV19; D is unclear. The CDR3 runs 15 residues. Germline V lookup: CDR1 LNHDA, CDR2 SQIVND (reference sequence). V was trimmed by 3 bases and J by 6 bases, leaving 15 bases between them. CDR3 amino acids: CASSIMPNSGQPQHF. The CDR3 coding sequence is TGTGCCAGTAGTATTATGCCCAACAGCGGTCAGCCCCAGCATTTT.

The J gene is TRBJ1-5, the V gene TRBV20-1; no reliable D call. V was cut by 3 bases and J by 4 bases, with 7 bases left in between. The CDR3 has 12 residues. Germline assignment: CDR1 DFQATT and CDR2 SNEGSKA (reference sequence). The CDR3 bases are TGCAGTGCTAGTCGGCAGAATCAGCCCCAGCATTTT. This encodes CSASRQNQPQHF.

CDR3 sequence: CASSQVIGGETQYF. The CDR3 DNA follows: TGTGCCAGCAGCCAAGTGATCGGGGGAGAGACCCAGTACTTC. This sequence joins TRBV3-1 and TRBJ2-5; a weak D match, TRBD2 (6 bases). Germline CDR1 is LGHDT and CDR2 is YNNKEL (reference sequence). With 1 base removed from V and 4 bases from J, the gap between germline ends came to 10 bases. The CDR3 sequence is 14 residues long.

This clonotype occurred a few times. The chain recombines TRBV6-6 with TRBJ1-4; D is possibly TRBD1 (6 bases). The CDR3 runs to 17 residues. The V gene lost 0 bases and the J gene lost 3 bases, with 14 bases spanning the gap. The germline CDR1 and CDR2 sequences are MNHNY and SVGAGI (reference sequence). The CDR3 loop reads CASSYSHPGDPNEKLFF. The CDR3 DNA sequence: TGTGCCAGCAGTTACTCCCACCCAGGGGATCCTAATGAAAAACTGTTTTTT.

Turning to this clonotype: This may arise from a read error, as a much more abundant clone is one base away. The chain couples TRBV18 to TRBJ2-5, with TRBD2 matching over 10 bases. CDR1 KGHSH and CDR2 LQKENI come from the germline V gene. The CDR3 runs to 13 residues. The CDR3 DNA sequence: TGTGCCAGCTCACGGACTAGCGGAGAGACCCAGCACTTC. Translation: CASSRTSGETQHF.

The V and J genes are TRBV5-1 and TRBJ2-5, with 9 bases matching TRBD1. The CDR3 totals 15 residues. Per germline, CDR1 SGHRS and CDR2 YFSETQ. Germline trimming cut 4 bases from V and 3 bases from J; bases unmatched to any gene: 7. DNA of the CDR3: TGCGCCAGCAGCGTGGACAGGGGTTTGGAAGAGACCCAGTACTTC. It specifies CASSVDRGLEETQYF.

This clonotype occurred a few times. The chain links TRBV20-1 to TRBJ1-1; no firm D call. This CDR3 comprises 14 residues. With 1 base removed from V and 2 bases from J, the gap between germline ends came to 11 bases. CDR1 is DFQATT and CDR2 is SNEGSKA in the germline V gene (reference sequence). The chain's CDR3 is CSARGPSGNTEAFF. The CDR3 nucleotides read TGCAGTGCTAGAGGGCCGTCTGGAAACACTGAAGCTTTCTTT.

The gene calls are TRBV20-1 and TRBJ1-6; possible D gene TRBD1, 5 bases. This CDR3 has 14 residues. Germline values: CDR1 DFQATT, CDR2 SNEGSKA (reference sequence). V lost 2 bases to trimming and J lost 9 bases, with 14 bases between them. CDR3 amino acids: CSARRPSGLSPLHF. In DNA form, the CDR3 reads TGCAGTGCTAGAAGGCCGTCAGGGCTTTCACCCCTCCACTTT.

In its sample, this clonotype was seen a few times. The rearrangement links TRBV3-1 to TRBJ2-1, with 8 bases aligning to TRBD1. Per the germline V gene, CDR1 is LGHDT and CDR2 is YNNKEL (reference sequence). V shed 6 bases and J 0 bases; nucleotides not matched to a gene: 4. The CDR3 loop spans 15 amino acids. The CDR3, as DNA: TGTGCCAGCAGGCGACAGGGGCGCTCCTACAATGAGCAGTTCTTC. Translation gives CASRRQGRSYNEQFF.

The J gene is TRBJ2-3, the V gene TRBV19; maybe TRBD1 (6 bases). The germline CDR1 and CDR2 sequences are LNHDA and SQIVND (reference sequence). The CDR3 covers 12 residues. V was clipped by 6 bases and J by 7 bases, with 11 bases between them. In DNA, the CDR3 is TGTGCCAGTAGGCCACAGGGAAATACGCAGTATTTT. Its translation is CASRPQGNTQYF.

This clonotype appeared a few times. This rearrangement joins TRBV5-1 to TRBJ1-1; 10 bases are a match to TRBD1. Germline V lookup: CDR1 SGHRS, CDR2 YFSETQ. This CDR3 is 14 amino acids long. J lost 4 bases, V lost 5 bases, and 5 bases had no gene match. CDR3 nucleotide sequence: TGCGCCAGCAGGCCGGGACAGGGGATCACTGAAGCTTTCTTT. It translates to CASRPGQGITEAFF.

This clonotype has only a few counts. The chain employs TRBV12-3 or TRBV12-4 and TRBJ1-1; possible D gene TRBD1, 6 bases. The V end lost 3 bases, the J end lost 10 bases, and 18 bases lay between the germline ends. CDR3 length: 14 residues. For the CDR3, the DNA is TGTGCCAGCAGTTTCTCTACAGGGTCGGGAGGAGCTTTCTTT. It encodes CASSFSTGSGGAFF.

The chain has TRBV29-1 and TRBJ1-2, with D hard to call. Germline CDR1 is SQVTM and CDR2 is ANQGSEA. The germline V and J ends were trimmed by 7 bases and 4 bases, with 4 bases remaining between them. The CDR3 runs 9 residues. CDR3 bases: TGCAGCGCGACCTATGGCTACACCTTC. Protein: CSATYGYTF.

This clonotype appeared a few times. V is TRBV5-1 and J is TRBJ2-7; 8 positions match TRBD1. This CDR3 is 14 amino acids long. Germline V CDR1 and CDR2: SGHRS, YFSETQ. Germline trimming cut 1 base from V and 5 bases from J; bases unmatched to any gene: 5. The CDR3 DNA sequence: TGCGCCAGCAGCTTGAGACAGGGGAACCACGAGCAGTACTTC. Its translation is CASSLRQGNHEQYF.